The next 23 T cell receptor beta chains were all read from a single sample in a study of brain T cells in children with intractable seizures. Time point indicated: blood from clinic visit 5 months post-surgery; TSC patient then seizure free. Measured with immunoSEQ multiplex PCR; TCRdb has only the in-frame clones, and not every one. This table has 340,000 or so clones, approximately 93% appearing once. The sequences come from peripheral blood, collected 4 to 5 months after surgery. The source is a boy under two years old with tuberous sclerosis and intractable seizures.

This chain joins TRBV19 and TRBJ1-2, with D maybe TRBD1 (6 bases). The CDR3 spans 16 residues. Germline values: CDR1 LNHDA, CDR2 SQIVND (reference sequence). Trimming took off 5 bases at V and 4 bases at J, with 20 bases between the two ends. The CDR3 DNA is TGTGCCAGTAGTGCTCGGACAGATCCGCCTGGCTATGGCTACACCTTC. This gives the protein CASSARTDPPGYGYTF.

DNA of the CDR3: TGTGCCAGCAGCTATAGGGGGGCTTATAATTCACCCCTCCACTTT. Protein sequence: CASSYRGAYNSPLHF. V is TRBV11-2 and J is TRBJ1-6; perhaps TRBD1 as D (6 bases). Trimming left V 4 bases short and J 4 bases short, with 11 bases between. The CDR3 sequence is 15 residues long. The germline V gene encodes CDR1 SGHAT and CDR2 FQNNGV.

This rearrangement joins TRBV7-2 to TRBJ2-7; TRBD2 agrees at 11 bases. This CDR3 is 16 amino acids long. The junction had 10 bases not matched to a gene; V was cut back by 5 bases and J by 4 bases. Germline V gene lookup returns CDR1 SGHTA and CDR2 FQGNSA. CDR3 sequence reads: CASSSPPSGRPYEQYF. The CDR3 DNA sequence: TGTGCCAGCAGCAGCCCCCCTAGCGGGAGGCCTTACGAGCAGTACTTC. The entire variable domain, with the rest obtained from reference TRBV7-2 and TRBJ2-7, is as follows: GAGVSQSPSNKVTEKGKDVELRCDPISGHTALYWYRQSLGQGLEFLIYFQGNSAPDKSGLPSDRFSAERTGGSVSTLTIQRTQQEDSAVYLCASSSPPSGRPYEQYFGPGTRLTVT.

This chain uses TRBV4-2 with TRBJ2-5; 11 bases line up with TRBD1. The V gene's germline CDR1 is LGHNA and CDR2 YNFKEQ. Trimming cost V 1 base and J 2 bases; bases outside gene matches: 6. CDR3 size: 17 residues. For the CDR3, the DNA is TGTGCCAGCAGCCAAGGGACAGGGGGCGACATTCAAGAGACCCAGTACTTC. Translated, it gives CASSQGTGGDIQETQYF.

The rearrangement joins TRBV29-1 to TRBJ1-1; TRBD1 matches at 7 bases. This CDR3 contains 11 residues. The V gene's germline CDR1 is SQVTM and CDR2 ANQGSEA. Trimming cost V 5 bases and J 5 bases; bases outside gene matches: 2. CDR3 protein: CSVPGGTEAFF. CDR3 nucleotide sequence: TGCAGCGTTCCAGGGGGGACTGAAGCTTTCTTT.

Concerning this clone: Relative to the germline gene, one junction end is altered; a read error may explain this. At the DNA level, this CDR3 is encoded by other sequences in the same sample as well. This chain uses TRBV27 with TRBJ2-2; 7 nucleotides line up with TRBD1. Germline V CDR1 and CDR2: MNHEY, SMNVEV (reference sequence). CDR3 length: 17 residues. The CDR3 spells CASSSQTGTTPYGELFF. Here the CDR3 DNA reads TGTGCCAGTAGTTCCCAGACAGGGACCACTCCGTATGGGGAGCTGTTTTTT.

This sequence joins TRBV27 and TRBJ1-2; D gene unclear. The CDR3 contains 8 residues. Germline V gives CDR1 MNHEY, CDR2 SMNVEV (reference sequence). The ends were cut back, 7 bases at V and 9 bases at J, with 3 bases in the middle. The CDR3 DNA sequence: TGTGCCAGCAAATGCTACACCTTC. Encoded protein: CASKCYTF.

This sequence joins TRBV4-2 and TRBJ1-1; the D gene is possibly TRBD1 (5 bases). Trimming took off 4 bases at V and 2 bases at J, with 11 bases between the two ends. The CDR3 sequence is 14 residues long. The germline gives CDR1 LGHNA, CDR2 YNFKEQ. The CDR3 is CASSPAGGNTEAFF. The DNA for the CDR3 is TGTGCCAGCAGCCCGGCGGGGGGAAACACTGAAGCTTTCTTT.

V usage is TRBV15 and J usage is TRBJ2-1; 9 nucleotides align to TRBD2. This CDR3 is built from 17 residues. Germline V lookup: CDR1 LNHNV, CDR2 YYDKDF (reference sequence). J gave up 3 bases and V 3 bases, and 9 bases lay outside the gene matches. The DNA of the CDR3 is TGTGCCACCAGCAGGGACGGACTAGCGCGTGGCTACAATGAGCAGTTCTTC. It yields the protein CATSRDGLARGYNEQFF.

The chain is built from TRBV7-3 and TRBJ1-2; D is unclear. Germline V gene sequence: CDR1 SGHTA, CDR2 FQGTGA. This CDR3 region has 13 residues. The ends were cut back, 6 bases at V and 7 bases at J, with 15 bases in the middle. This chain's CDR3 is CASSHIPSGGYTF. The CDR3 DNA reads TGTGCCAGCAGTCACATTCCGTCGGGTGGCTACACCTTC.

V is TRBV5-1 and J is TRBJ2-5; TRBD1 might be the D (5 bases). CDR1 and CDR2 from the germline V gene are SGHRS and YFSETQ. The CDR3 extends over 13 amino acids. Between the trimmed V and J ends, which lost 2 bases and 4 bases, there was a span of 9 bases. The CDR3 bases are TGCGCCAGCAGCTTAGGACACCGAGAGACCCAGTACTTC. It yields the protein CASSLGHRETQYF.

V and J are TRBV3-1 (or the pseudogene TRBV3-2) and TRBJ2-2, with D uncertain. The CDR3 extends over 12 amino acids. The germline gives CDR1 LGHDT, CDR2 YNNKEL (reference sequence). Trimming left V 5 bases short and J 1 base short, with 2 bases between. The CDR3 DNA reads TGTGCCAGCAGCGAGAACACCGGGGAGCTGTTTTTT. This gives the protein CASSENTGELFF.

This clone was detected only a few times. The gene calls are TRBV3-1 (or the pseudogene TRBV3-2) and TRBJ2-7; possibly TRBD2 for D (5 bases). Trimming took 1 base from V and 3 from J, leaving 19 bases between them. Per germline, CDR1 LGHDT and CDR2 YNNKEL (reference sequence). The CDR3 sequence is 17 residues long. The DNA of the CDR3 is TGTGCCAGCAGCCAAGGGTGGTTGCTAGCCTCGGACTACGAGCAGTACTTC. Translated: CASSQGWLLASDYEQYF.

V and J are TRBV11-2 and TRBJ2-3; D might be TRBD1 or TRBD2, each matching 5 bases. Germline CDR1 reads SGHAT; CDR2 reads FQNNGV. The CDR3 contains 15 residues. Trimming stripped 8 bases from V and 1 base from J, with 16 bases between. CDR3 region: CASEGPIFGTDTQYF. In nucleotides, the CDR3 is TGTGCCAGCGAGGGACCAATATTTGGCACAGATACGCAGTATTTT.

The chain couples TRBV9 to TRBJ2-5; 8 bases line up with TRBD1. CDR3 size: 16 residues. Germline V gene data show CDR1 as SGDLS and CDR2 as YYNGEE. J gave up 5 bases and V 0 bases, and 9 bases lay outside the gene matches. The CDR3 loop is CASSVGGYRGTETQYF. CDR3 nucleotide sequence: TGTGCCAGCAGCGTAGGTGGATACAGGGGGACGGAGACCCAGTACTTC.

The CDR3, as DNA: TGTGCCAGCACCAAAAATCGGCTTTCCTACGAGCAGTACTTC. Encoded protein: CASTKNRLSYEQYF. The chain recombines TRBV6-5 with TRBJ2-7; no firm D call. V lost 7 bases, J lost 1 base, and 14 bases lay in between. The germline gives CDR1 MNHEY, CDR2 SVGAGI. This CDR3 is 14 amino acids long.

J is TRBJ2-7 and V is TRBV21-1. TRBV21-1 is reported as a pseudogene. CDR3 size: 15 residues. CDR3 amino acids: CASSYCEGPTYEQYF. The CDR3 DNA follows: TGTGCCAGCAGCTACTGTGAGGGGCCGACCTACGAGCAGTACTTC.

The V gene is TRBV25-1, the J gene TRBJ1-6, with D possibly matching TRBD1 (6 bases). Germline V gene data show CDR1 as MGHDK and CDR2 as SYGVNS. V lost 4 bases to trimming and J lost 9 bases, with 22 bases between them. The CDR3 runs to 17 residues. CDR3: CASSAPSPGGAGSPLHF. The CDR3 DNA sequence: TGTGCCAGCAGTGCCCCATCCCCGGGGGGCGCGGGTTCACCCCTCCACTTT.

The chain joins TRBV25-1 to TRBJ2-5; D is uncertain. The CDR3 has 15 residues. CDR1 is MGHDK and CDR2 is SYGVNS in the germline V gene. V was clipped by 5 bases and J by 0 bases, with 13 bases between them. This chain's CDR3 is CASSTRHSYQETQYF. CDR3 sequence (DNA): TGTGCCAGCAGTACCCGACATTCGTACCAAGAGACCCAGTACTTC.

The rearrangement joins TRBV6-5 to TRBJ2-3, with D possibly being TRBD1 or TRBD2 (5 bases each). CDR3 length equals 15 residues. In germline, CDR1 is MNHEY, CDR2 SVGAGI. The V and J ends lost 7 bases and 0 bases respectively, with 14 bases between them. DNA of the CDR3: TGTGCCAGCACCAGAGGGGTAGTTAGCACAGATACGCAGTATTTT. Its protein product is CASTRGVVSTDTQYF.

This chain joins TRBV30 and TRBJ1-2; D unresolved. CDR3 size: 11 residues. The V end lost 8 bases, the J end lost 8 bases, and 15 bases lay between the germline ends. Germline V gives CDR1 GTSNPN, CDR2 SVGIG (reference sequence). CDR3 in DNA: TGTGCCCCCAAGGTGGGTTTCGGCTACACCTTC. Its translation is CAPKVGFGYTF.

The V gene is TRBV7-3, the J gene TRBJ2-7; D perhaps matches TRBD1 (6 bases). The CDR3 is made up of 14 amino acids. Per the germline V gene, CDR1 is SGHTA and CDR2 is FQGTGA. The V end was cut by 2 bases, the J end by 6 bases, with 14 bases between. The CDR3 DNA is TGTGCCAGCAGCTTATATGGCAGGGGCAGCGAGCAGTACTTC. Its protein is CASSLYGRGSEQYF.

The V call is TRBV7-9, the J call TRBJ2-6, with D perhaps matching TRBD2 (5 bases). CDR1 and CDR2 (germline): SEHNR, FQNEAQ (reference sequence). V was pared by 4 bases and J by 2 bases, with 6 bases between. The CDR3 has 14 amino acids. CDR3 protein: CASSSEAGANVLTF. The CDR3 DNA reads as TGTGCCAGCAGCTCGGAGGCTGGGGCCAACGTCCTGACTTTC.